This T cell receptor beta chain was sequenced in a study of beta chain features in type 1 diabetes. Isolated RNA was reverse transcribed in full, so expressed TCRB transcripts were sequenced. Produced via immunoSEQ multiplex PCR; TCRdb's table is partial and in-frame only. The sample lists some 160,000 clones, 6.5% to 8.5% occurring once. General observations from the study: TCRB CDR3s were moderately but significantly shorter in Type 1 diabetes patients in all four CD4+ subsets. The influence of HLA type on TCRB rearrangement stayed undetermined. Patients and controls would be equally affected if PCR favored shorter templates.

Regarding this clone: Its target is unknown.

By way of CD45RO/CCR7/CD25/CD127/CD95/CD27, the CD4+ regulatory, stem cell-like memory, central memory and naive cells were sorted. In germline, CDR1 is GTSNPN, CDR2 SVGIG (reference sequence). The V segment lost 1 base and the J segment 4 bases; nucleotides outside the gene matches: 16. This CDR3 spans 18 amino acids. The origin of this receptor is a young woman with type 1 diabetes. The J gene is TRBJ2-3, the V gene TRBV30; 8 nucleotides agree with TRBD2. The sequencing input was central memory CD4+ T cells from blood. Written as DNA, the CDR3 is TGTGCCTGGAGTGATTGGGACCCAGCGGGAGTGGTCCCAGATACGCAGTATTTT. Translating gives CAWSDWDPAGVVPDTQYF.